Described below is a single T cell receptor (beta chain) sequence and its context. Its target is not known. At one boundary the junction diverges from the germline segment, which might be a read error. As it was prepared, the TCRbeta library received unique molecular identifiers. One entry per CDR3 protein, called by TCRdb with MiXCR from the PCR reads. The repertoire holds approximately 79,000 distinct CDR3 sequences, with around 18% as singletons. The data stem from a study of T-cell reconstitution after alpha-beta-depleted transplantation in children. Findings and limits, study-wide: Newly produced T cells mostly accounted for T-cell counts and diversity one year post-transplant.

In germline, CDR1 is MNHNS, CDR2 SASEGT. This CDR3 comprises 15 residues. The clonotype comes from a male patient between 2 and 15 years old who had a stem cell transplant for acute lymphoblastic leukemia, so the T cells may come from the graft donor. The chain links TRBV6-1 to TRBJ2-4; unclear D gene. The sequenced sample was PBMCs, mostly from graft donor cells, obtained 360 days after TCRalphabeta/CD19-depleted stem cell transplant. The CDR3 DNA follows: TGTGCCAGCAGTGGAGTCCTATTAGCCAAAAACACTCAGTACTTC. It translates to CASSGVLLAKNTQYF.